The sequence of this TCR beta chain was determined in a study of cytomegalovirus exposure and HLA in healthy donors. This CDR3 contains 14 residues. CDR1 is MNHEY and CDR2 is SMNVEV in the germline V gene (reference sequence). V lost 6 bases and J lost 8; bases outside the gene matches: 9. PCR used 60 Vbeta primers and 13 Jbeta primers. Libraries were prepared by immunoSEQ multiplex PCR; TCRdb keeps only in-frame clonotypes and omits some of them. The sample consists of around 150,000 clones, roughly two thirds of them appearing once. This sequence joins TRBV27 and TRBJ1-4, with 7 bases matching TRBD1. The receptor comes from a woman aged 40 to 55 in good health and CMV-seropositive. Sequenced: PBMCs. The CDR3, as DNA: TGTGCCAGCAGGCAAAGACAGGGCCAGGAAAAACTGTTTTTT. This codes for CASRQRQGQEKLFF.